This T cell receptor (beta chain) was sequenced for a study of shared clonotypes between healthy human individuals. Study-wide points: Richness estimates generally favored naive over memory subsets.

Regarding this clone: Its antigen remains unknown. At one end the junction does not follow the germline gene, possibly because of a read error.

Naivety among CD8 cells was defined by CD45RO negativity and positive CCR7 selection, thereby excluding terminally differentiated effector memory CD45RA+ cells. The assay was immunoSEQ multiplex PCR, and TCRdb's table has in-frame clones only and misses some. Among over 2 million clones listed, around 96% were seen once. The sequence derives from a man aged 18 to 30 in good health. Sequencing was done on a sample of naive CD8+ T cells sorted from blood.

CDR3 coding DNA: TGTGCCAGCAGTTACTCGGGAGAGACGGATTTT. As protein: CASSYSGETDF. The J gene is TRBJ2-3, the V gene TRBV6-6, with D possibly matching TRBD2 (5 bases). The CDR3 loop spans 11 amino acids. CDR1 is MNHNY, CDR2 SVGAGI, per germline (reference sequence).